This T cell receptor (beta chain) was captured in a study of shared T cell receptors in the human thymus. CDR3 length: 14 amino acids. Germline V gives CDR1 SQVTM, CDR2 ANQGSEA. Trimming cost V 6 bases and J 2 bases; bases outside gene matches: 6. Produced via immunoSEQ multiplex PCR; TCRdb's table is partial and in-frame only. The data hold 700,000 to 750,000 clones, with 80% to 90% observed a single time. These sequences were also reported in another study, on human thymus T cells. That work states: Corrective surgery for congenital heart defects was being performed on the healthy Finnish infants who were the donors. During corrective heart surgery, resections were taken, and the thymus tissue came from them. Blood and thymic repertoires both appeared biased in V and J gene usage. Unrelated individuals were reported by related research to share highly overlapping thymic repertoires.

Input material: thymocytes. The receptor's source is a girl less than two years old with a congenital heart defect. The gene calls are TRBV29-1 and TRBJ2-3; 9 nucleotides align to TRBD1. The CDR3 spells CSVARDRDTDTQYF. CDR3 bases: TGCAGCGTCGCCCGGGACAGGGACACAGATACGCAGTATTTT.